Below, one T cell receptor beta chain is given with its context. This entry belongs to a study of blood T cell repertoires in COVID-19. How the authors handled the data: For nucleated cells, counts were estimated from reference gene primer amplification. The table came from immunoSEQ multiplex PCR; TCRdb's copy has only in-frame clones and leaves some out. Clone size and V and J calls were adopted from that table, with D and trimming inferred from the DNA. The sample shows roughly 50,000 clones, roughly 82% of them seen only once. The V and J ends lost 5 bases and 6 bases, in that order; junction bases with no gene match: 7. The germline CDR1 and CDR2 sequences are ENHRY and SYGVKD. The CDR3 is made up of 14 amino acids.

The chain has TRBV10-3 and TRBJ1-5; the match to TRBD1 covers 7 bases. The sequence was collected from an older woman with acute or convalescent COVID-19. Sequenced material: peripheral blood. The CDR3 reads CAISHTGAGQPQHF. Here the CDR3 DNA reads TGTGCCATCAGTCACACAGGGGCAGGTCAGCCCCAGCATTTT.